This TCR beta chain was profiled in a study of blood T cell repertoires in COVID-19. Germline CDR1 is WSHSY and CDR2 is SAAADI. CDR3 length: 15 residues. V shed 0 bases and J 6 bases; nucleotides not matched to a gene: 4. Data came from immunoSEQ multiplex PCR; TCRdb stores just in-frame clones and leaves some out. The table shows about 330,000 clones, with more than 75% occurring only once. This clone appeared many times. Sequencing used PBMCs or T cells enriched from blood (not recorded which). The V gene is TRBV10-2, the J gene TRBJ2-1; 8 bases are shared with TRBD2. The TCR comes from a woman between 25 and 40 years old who had recovered from COVID-19. CDR3 residues: CASSESRGGPNEQFF. DNA for the CDR3: TGCGCCAGCAGTGAGTCCCGCGGGGGGCCCAATGAGCAGTTCTTC.